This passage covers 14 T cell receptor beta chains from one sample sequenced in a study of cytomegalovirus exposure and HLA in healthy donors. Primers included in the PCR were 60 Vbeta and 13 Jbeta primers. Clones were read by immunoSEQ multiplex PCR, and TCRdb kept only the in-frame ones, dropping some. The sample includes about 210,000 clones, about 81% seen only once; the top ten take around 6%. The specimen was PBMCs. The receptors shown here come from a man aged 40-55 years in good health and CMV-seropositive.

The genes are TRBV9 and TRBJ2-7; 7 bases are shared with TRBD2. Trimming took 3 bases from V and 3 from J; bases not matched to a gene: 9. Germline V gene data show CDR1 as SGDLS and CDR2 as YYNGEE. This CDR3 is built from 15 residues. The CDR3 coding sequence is TGTGCCAGCAGCGGGTACAAGCGGGGTCACTACGAGCAGTACTTC. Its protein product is CASSGYKRGHYEQYF.

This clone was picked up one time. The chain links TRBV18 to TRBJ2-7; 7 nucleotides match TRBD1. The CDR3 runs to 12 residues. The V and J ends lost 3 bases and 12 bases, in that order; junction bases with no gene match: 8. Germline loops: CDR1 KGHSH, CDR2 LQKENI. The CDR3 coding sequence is TGTGCCAGCTCACCGGGTCCGACAGGGCTGTACGTC. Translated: CASSPGPTGLYV.

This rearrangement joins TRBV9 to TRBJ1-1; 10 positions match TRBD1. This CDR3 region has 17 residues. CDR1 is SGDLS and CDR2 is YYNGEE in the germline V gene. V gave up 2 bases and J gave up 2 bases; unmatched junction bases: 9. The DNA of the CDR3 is TGTGCCAGCAGCGTTGGGACAGGGGAGAGAAGAAACACTGAAGCTTTCTTT. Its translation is CASSVGTGERRNTEAFF.

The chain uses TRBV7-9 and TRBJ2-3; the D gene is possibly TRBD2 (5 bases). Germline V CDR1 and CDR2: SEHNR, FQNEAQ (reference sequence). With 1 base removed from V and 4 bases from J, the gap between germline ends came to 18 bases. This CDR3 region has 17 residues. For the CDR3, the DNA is TGTGCCAGCAGCTTAGTTCCTCACGGGATTAGGGCAGATACGCAGTATTTT. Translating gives CASSLVPHGIRADTQYF.

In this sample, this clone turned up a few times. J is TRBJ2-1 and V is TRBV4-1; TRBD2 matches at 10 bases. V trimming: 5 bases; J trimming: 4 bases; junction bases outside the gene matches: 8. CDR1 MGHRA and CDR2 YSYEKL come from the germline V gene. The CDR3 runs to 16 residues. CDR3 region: CASSRDTSGTYNEQFF. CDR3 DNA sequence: TGCGCCAGCAGCAGGGACACTAGCGGGACTTACAATGAGCAGTTCTTC.

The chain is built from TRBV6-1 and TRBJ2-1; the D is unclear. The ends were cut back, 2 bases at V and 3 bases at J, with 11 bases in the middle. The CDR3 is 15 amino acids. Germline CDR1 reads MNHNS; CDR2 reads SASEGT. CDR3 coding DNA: TGTGCCAGCAGTGAAATGCAGGTCAACTACAATGAGCAGTTCTTC. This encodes CASSEMQVNYNEQFF.

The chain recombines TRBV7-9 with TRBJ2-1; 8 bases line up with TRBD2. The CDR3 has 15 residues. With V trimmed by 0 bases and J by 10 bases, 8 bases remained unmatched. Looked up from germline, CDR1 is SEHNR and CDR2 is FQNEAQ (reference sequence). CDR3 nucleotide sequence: TGTGCCAGCAGCTTAGCCACAGCGGGAGCTAAAGAGCAGTTCTTC. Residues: CASSLATAGAKEQFF.

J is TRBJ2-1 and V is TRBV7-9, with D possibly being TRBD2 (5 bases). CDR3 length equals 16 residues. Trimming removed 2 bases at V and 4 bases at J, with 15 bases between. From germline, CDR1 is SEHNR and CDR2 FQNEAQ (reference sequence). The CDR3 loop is CASSLFLADIYNEQFF. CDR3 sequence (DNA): TGTGCCAGCAGCTTATTTCTAGCCGATATTTACAATGAGCAGTTCTTC. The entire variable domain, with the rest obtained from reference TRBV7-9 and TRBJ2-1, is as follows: DTGVSQNPRHKITKRGQNVTFRCDPISEHNRLYWYRQTLGQGPEFLTYFQNEAQLEKSRLLSDRFSAERPKGSFSTLEIQRTEQGDSAMYLCASSLFLADIYNEQFFGPGTRLTVL.

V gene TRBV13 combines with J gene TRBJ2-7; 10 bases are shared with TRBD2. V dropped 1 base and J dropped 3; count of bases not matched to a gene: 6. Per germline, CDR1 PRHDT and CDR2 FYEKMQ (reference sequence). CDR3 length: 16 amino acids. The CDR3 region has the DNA TGTGCCAGCAGCTTAGCCAGGACTAGCGGACTCTACGAGCAGTACGTC. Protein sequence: CASSLARTSGLYEQYV.

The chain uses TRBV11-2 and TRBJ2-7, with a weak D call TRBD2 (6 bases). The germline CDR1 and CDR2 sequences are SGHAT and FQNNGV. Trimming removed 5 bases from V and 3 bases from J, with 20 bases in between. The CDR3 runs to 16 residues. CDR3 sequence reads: CASSPGTASSGYEQYV. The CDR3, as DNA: TGTGCCAGCAGCCCAGGGACTGCCAGTTCGGGCTACGAGCAGTACGTC.

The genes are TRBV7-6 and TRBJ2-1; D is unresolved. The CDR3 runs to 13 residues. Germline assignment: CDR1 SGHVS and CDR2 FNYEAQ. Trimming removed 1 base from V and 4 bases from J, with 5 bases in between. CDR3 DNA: TGTGCCAGCAGCTTAGACACGTACAATGAGCAGTTCTTC. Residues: CASSLDTYNEQFF.

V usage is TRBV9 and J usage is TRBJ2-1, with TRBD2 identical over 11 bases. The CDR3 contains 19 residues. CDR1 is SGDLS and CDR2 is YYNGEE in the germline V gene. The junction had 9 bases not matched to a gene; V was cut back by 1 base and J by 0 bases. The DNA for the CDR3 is TGTGCCAGCAGCGTAACCGGGACTAGCGGCTTTAGCTCCTACAATGAGCAGTTCTTC. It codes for CASSVTGTSGFSSYNEQFF.

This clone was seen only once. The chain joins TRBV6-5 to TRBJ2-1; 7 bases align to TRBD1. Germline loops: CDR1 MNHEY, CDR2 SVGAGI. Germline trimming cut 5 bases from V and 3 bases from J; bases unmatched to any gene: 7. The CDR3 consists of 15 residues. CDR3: CASSKDRNNYNEQFF. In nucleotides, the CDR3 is TGTGCCAGCAGTAAGGACAGGAATAACTACAATGAGCAGTTCTTC.

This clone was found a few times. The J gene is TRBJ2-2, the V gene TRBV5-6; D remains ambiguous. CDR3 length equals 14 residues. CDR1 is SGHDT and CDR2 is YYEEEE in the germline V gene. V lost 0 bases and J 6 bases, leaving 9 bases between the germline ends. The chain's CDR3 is CASSLGTRSGELFF. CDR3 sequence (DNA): TGTGCCAGCAGCTTGGGTACACGATCCGGGGAGCTGTTTTTT.